Following are 2 T cell receptor beta chains from one sample sequenced in a study of T-cell memory formation after mild COVID-19. In TCRdb, the 5' RACE reads were re-called with MiXCR into one record per CDR3 protein. This sample has under 450,000 distinct CDR3 sequences, with more than 20% found just once. Material: PBMCs or a T cell subset sorted from them (not recorded which). These TCRs come from an adult woman who had mild COVID-19 (a few samples of this study predate the infection). Cell type and time point are not known.

The genes are TRBV5-4 and TRBJ1-2; 8 bases match TRBD1. Germline trimming cut 4 bases from V and 3 bases from J; bases unmatched to any gene: 11. Germline assignment: CDR1 SGHNT and CDR2 YYREEE (reference sequence). The CDR3 sequence is 16 residues long. CDR3 loop: CASSAYDRGSDYGYTF. The CDR3 region has the DNA TGTGCCAGCAGCGCCTACGACAGGGGATCGGACTATGGCTACACCTTC.

This clonotype was detected a few times. This chain joins TRBV7-2 and TRBJ2-3; D tentatively reads TRBD1 or TRBD2 (7 bases each). Germline-derived CDR1 and CDR2 are SGHTA and FQGNSA. The CDR3 extends over 18 amino acids. Trimming pared 3 bases from V and 0 bases from J, leaving 19 bases between. The CDR3 DNA reads TGTGCCAGCAGCTTCCAGGGGGGGAGCGGGACCAGCACAGATACGCAGTATTTT. It specifies CASSFQGGSGTSTDTQYF.